The 15 T cell receptor beta chains presented below share a single source sample, sequenced in a study of OX40 agonist ivuxolimab in advanced cancers. Data came from immunoSEQ multiplex PCR; TCRdb stores just in-frame clones and leaves some out. The data hold under 45,000 clones, with around four fifths observed a single time. Here the sequenced sample was CD4+ or CD8+ T cells sorted from blood, taken in a trial of the OX40 agonist ivuxolimab. All receptors come from an adult with an advanced solid tumor such as melanoma, head and neck, liver or kidney cancer.

This clone was observed a single time. J is TRBJ2-3 and V is TRBV9, with 9 bases aligning to TRBD2. V was clipped by 4 bases and J by 2 bases; unmatched bases: 8. The CDR3 runs to 16 residues. From germline, CDR1 is SGDLS and CDR2 YYNGEE. CDR3 DNA sequence: TGTGCCAGCAGCTTTAGAGCTAGCGGGAACACAGATACGCAGTATTTT. This translates into CASSFRASGNTDTQYF.

The chain recombines TRBV28 with TRBJ1-2; D is unclear. The CDR3 runs to 13 residues. CDR1 is MDHEN and CDR2 is SYDVKM in the germline V gene. V was clipped by 1 base and J by 0 bases, with 3 bases between them. Written as DNA, the CDR3 is TGTGCCAGCAGTTTATCAGCTAACTATGGCTACACCTTC. As protein: CASSLSANYGYTF.

V usage is TRBV4-2 and J usage is TRBJ1-5, with D perhaps matching TRBD1 (6 bases). Trimming left V 5 bases short and J 7 bases short, with 9 bases between. The length of the CDR3 is 12 residues. Germline V gene data show CDR1 as LGHNA and CDR2 as YNFKEQ. CDR3 residues: CASSIQGQPQHF. CDR3 sequence (DNA): TGTGCCAGCAGCATACAGGGCCAGCCCCAGCATTTT.

The chain couples TRBV6-4 to TRBJ2-1; the D gene is possibly TRBD2 (6 bases). The CDR3 contains 13 residues. The ends were cut back, 4 bases at V and 4 bases at J, with 8 bases in the middle. In germline, CDR1 is MRHNA, CDR2 SNTAGT. The CDR3 spells CASSVEGYNEQFF. CDR3 nucleotide sequence: TGTGCCAGCAGTGTGGAGGGTTACAATGAGCAGTTCTTC.

The chain is built from TRBV7-6 and TRBJ1-2; the D is unclear. V lost 1 base to trimming and J lost 8 bases, with 11 bases between them. Germline V gene data show CDR1 as SGHVS and CDR2 as FNYEAQ. The CDR3 runs 13 residues. CDR3 coding DNA: TGTGCCAGCAGCTTAGGTTGGGGTTTGGGCTACACCTTC. Amino acid sequence: CASSLGWGLGYTF.

The chain employs TRBV10-1 and TRBJ2-1; TRBD2 matches 7 bases. Germline V CDR1 and CDR2: WNHNN, SYGVQD (reference sequence). V lost 8 bases, J lost 0 bases, and 7 bases stayed unmatched. The CDR3 totals 15 residues. The CDR3 protein is CASGAGDSSYNEQFF. The CDR3 DNA sequence: TGCGCCAGCGGGGCGGGAGATAGCTCCTACAATGAGCAGTTCTTC.

The rearrangement joins TRBV10-1 to TRBJ2-5; D gene uncertain. The closer fit of TRBJ2-7 to the DNA end suggests the J call may be wrong. CDR3 length: 14 amino acids. Per the germline V gene, CDR1 is WNHNN and CDR2 is SYGVQD (reference sequence). The CDR3 nucleotides read TGCGCCAGCAGTGATTTAGCCGATTCCTACGAGCAGTACTTC. Protein product: CASSDLADSYEQYF.

This clone has only a few counts. This rearrangement joins TRBV18 to TRBJ2-3, with unresolved D. The ends were cut back, 5 bases at V and 6 bases at J, with 6 bases in the middle. The CDR3 extends over 11 amino acids. The germline V gene encodes CDR1 KGHSH and CDR2 LQKENI. CDR3 bases: TGTGCCAGCTCAACGGTGGATACGCAGTATTTT. Protein sequence: CASSTVDTQYF.

This clone is medium-sized (0.01 to 0.1%) within its sample. The chain is built from TRBV6-5 and TRBJ1-2; perhaps TRBD1 as D (6 bases). Germline V gene lookup returns CDR1 MNHEY and CDR2 SVGAGI. The length of the CDR3 is 15 residues. V lost 7 bases to trimming and J lost 2 bases, with 17 bases between them. The CDR3 DNA sequence: TGTGCCAGCACCTACCCCACAGGGATCAACTATGGCTACACCTTC. Protein product: CASTYPTGINYGYTF.

This clone qualifies as medium-sized. The J gene is TRBJ1-4, the V gene TRBV7-9; D is possibly TRBD1 (5 bases). CDR1 and CDR2 from the germline V gene are SEHNR and FQNEAQ (reference sequence). Trimming removed 6 bases at V and 5 bases at J, with 16 bases between. The CDR3 spans 15 residues. The CDR3 is CASSPPGTVNEKLFF. CDR3 nucleotide sequence: TGTGCCAGCAGTCCCCCGGGGACCGTCAATGAAAAACTGTTTTTT.

This clone occurred a few times. The gene calls are TRBV7-9 and TRBJ2-1, with D possibly being TRBD2 (5 bases). V was trimmed by 1 base and J by 10 bases, leaving 14 bases between them. The germline V gene encodes CDR1 SEHNR and CDR2 FQNEAQ (reference sequence). This CDR3 has 14 residues. CDR3 in amino acids: CASSLGSSHDEQFF. In DNA form, the CDR3 reads TGTGCCAGCAGCTTAGGGTCTAGCCACGACGAGCAGTTCTTC.

This rearrangement joins TRBV6-5 to TRBJ1-4, with D perhaps TRBD1 (6 bases). V was clipped by 6 bases and J by 3 bases, with 11 bases between them. This CDR3 region has 14 residues. Germline CDR1 and CDR2: MNHEY and SVGAGI. The CDR3 bases are TGTGCCAGCAGCCGACAGGACCCTAATGAAAAACTGTTTTTT. It specifies CASSRQDPNEKLFF.

The rearrangement uses TRBV7-8 and TRBJ1-1; D not certain. Germline CDR1 and CDR2: SGHVS and FQNEAQ. This CDR3 contains 14 residues. Trimming removed 7 bases from V and 0 bases from J, with 12 bases in between. This CDR3 reads CASTRNNVNTEAFF. DNA for the CDR3: TGTGCCAGCACCCGAAATAACGTGAACACTGAAGCTTTCTTT.

J is TRBJ2-5 and V is TRBV6-4; either TRBD1 or TRBD2 may fit D (5 bases each). This CDR3 has 14 amino acids. Trimming took off 8 bases at V and 4 bases at J, with 17 bases between the two ends. Germline CDR1 is MRHNA and CDR2 is SNTAGT. CDR3 bases: TGTGCCAGCTCCCCCGAGGGGAGTACAGAGACCCAGTACTTC. Translation gives CASSPEGSTETQYF.

This chain uses TRBV5-6 with TRBJ2-1; 10 bases are a match to TRBD2. With 3 bases clipped from V and 8 bases from J, the junction kept 8 bases outside the gene matches. This CDR3 spans 15 amino acids. Germline V CDR1 and CDR2: SGHDT, YYEEEE. The CDR3 region is CASSSPTSGRDEQFF. The CDR3 DNA follows: TGTGCCAGCAGCTCCCCTACGAGCGGGAGGGATGAGCAGTTCTTC.